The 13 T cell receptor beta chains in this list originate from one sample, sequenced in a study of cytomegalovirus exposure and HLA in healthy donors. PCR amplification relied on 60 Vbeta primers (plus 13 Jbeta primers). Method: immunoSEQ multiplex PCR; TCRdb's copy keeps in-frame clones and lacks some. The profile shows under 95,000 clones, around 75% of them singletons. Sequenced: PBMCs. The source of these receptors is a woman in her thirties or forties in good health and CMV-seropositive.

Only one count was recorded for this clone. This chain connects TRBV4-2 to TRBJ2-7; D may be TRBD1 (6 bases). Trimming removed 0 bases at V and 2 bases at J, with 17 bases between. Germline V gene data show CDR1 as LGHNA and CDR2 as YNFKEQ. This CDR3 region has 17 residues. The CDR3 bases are TGTGCCAGCAGCCAAGAGACACACCGGACAGTAGCCTACGAGCAGTACTTC. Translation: CASSQETHRTVAYEQYF.

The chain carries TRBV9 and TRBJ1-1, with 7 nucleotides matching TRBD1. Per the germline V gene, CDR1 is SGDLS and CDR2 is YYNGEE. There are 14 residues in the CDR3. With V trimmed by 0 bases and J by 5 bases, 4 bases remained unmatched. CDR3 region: CASSVGGQFTEAFF. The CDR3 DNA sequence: TGTGCCAGCAGCGTAGGGGGACAGTTTACTGAAGCTTTCTTT.

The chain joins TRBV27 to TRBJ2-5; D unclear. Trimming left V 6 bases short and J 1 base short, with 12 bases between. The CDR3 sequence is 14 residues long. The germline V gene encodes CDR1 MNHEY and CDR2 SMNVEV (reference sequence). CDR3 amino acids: CASRRTSPQETQYF. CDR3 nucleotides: TGTGCCAGCAGGCGAACTTCGCCCCAAGAGACCCAGTACTTC.

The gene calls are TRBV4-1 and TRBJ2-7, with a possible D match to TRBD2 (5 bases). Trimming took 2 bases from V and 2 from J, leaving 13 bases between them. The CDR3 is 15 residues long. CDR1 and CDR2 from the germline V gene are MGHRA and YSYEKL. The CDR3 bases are TGCGCCAGCAGCCAAATTGGTGGGAGTACCTACGAGCAGTACTTC. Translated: CASSQIGGSTYEQYF.

The CDR3 nucleotides read TGTGCCAGCACGGGACTAGCGGGCGAGTCCTACAATGAGCAGTTCTTC. It encodes CASTGLAGESYNEQFF. The gene calls are TRBV18 and TRBJ2-1; 12 bases line up with TRBD2. The length of the CDR3 is 16 residues. The V and J ends lost 8 bases and 1 base, in that order; junction bases with no gene match: 6. Germline V gene data show CDR1 as KGHSH and CDR2 as LQKENI.

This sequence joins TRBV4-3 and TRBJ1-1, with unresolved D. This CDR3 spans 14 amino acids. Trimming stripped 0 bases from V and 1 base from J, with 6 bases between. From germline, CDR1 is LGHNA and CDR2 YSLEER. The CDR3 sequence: CASSQERANTEAFF. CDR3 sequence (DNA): TGCGCCAGCAGCCAAGAGAGGGCGAACACTGAAGCTTTCTTT.

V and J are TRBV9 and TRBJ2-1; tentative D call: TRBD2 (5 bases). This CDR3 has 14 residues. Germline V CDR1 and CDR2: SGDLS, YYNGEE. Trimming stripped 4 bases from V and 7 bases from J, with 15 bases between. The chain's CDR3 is CASSPQDYSNEQFF. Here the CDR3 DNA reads TGTGCCAGCAGCCCCCAAGACTATTCGAATGAGCAGTTCTTC.

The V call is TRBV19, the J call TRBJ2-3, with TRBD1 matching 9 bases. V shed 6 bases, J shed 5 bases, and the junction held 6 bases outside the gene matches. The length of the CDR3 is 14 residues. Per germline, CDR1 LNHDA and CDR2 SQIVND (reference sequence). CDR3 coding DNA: TGTGCCAGTAGCCCGGGACAGGGAGTAGATACGCAGTATTTT. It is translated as CASSPGQGVDTQYF.

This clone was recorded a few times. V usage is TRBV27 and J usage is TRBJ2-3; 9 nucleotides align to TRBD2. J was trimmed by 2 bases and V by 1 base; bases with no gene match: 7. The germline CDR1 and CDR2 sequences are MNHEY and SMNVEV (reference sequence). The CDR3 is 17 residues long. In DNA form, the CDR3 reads TGTGCCAGCAGTTTATTTTTGACTAGCGGCTCCACAGATACGCAGTATTTT. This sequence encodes CASSLFLTSGSTDTQYF.

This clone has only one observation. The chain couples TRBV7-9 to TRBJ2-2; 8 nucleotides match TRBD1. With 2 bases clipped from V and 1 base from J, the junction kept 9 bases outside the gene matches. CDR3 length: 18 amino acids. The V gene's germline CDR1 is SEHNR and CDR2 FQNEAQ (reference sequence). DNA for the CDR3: TGTGCCAGCAGCTTACGACAGGGGCCAGAACTGAACACCGGGGAGCTGTTTTTT. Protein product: CASSLRQGPELNTGELFF.

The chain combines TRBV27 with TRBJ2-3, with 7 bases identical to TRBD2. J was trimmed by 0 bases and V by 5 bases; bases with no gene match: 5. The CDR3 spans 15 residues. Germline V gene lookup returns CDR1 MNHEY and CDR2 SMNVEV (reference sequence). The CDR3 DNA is TGTGCCAGCAGTGTCAGCGGGGTCAGCACAGATACGCAGTATTTT. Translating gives CASSVSGVSTDTQYF.

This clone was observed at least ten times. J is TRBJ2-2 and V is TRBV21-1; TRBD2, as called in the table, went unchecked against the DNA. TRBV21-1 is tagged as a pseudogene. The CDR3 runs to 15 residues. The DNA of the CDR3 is TGTGCCAGCCTTGGGGGGGGGAGTAGCACCGGGGAGCTGTTTTTT. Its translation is CASLGGGSSTGELFF.

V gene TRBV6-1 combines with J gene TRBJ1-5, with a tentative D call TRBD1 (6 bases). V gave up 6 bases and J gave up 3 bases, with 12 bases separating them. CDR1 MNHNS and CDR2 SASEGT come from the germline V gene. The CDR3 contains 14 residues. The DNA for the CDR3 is TGTGCCAGCAGCTCACGGGACAACAATCAGCCCCAGCATTTT. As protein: CASSSRDNNQPQHF.